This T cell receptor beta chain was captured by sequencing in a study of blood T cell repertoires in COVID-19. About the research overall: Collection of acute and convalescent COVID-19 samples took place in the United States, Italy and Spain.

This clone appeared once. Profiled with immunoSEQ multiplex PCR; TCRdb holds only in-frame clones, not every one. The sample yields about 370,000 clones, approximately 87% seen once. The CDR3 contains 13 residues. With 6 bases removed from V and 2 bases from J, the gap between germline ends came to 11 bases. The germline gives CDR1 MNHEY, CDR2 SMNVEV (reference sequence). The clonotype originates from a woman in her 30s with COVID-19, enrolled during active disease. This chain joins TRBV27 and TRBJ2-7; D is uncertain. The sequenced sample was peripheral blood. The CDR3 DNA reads TGTGCCAGCAGCCACAGAAGCCCCTACGAGCAGTACTTC. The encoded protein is CASSHRSPYEQYF.